A single sample is the source of the 17 T cell receptor beta chains below, sequenced in a study of blood T cell repertoires in COVID-19. This table comes from immunoSEQ multiplex PCR, and its TCRdb copy is limited to in-frame clones, with some not included. The sample lists over 90,000 clones, about 80% occurring once. The material sequenced was peripheral blood. All receptors derive from a human donor in a cohort sampled during active or convalescent COVID-19.

This sequence joins TRBV21-1 and TRBJ1-6; TRBD1 was called by the table and not checked on the DNA. TRBV21-1 is recorded as a pseudogene. The CDR3 covers 17 residues. The CDR3 is CASSSTGTGVSNSPLHF. In nucleotides, the CDR3 is TGTGCCAGCAGCTCCACCGGGACAGGAGTTTCCAATTCACCCCTCCACTTT.

J is TRBJ1-2 and V is TRBV5-6; unclear D gene. The V end was cut by 2 bases, the J end by 8 bases, with 16 bases between. The CDR3 runs 14 residues. Germline V CDR1 and CDR2: SGHDT, YYEEEE. The chain's CDR3 is CASSFFGPNRGYTF. In nucleotides, the CDR3 is TGTGCCAGCAGCTTCTTTGGTCCCAACCGGGGCTACACCTTC.

The chain joins TRBV3-1 (or the pseudogene TRBV3-2) to TRBJ1-2; D is perhaps TRBD1 (5 bases). The CDR3 covers 14 residues. Trimming removed 0 bases from V and 7 bases from J, with 12 bases in between. Germline lookup yields CDR1 LGHDT and CDR2 YNNKEL (reference sequence). The CDR3 sequence: CASSQEGQGLGYTF. The CDR3 bases are TGTGCCAGCAGCCAAGAAGGTCAGGGTCTTGGCTACACCTTC.

The chain has TRBV7-9 and TRBJ1-2; 8 bases match TRBD1. CDR1 SEHNR and CDR2 FQNEAQ come from the germline V gene (reference sequence). The CDR3 is made up of 14 amino acids. J was trimmed by 6 bases and V by 2 bases; bases with no gene match: 5. The CDR3 DNA is TGTGCCAGCAGCTTAAGGCAGGACAGGGATGGCTACACCTTC. This gives the protein CASSLRQDRDGYTF.

This clone was found a few times. The genes are TRBV3-1 (or the pseudogene TRBV3-2) and TRBJ1-4, with D hard to call. Per germline, CDR1 LGHDT and CDR2 YNNKEL (reference sequence). CDR3 length: 13 residues. Between the trimmed V and J ends, which lost 1 base and 7 bases, there was a span of 7 bases. For the CDR3, the DNA is TGTGCCAGCAGCCAAGCCAGTCGTGAAAAACTGTTTTTT. This sequence encodes CASSQASREKLFF.

The chain joins TRBV29-1 to TRBJ1-5; a weak D match, TRBD1 (5 bases). Germline CDR1 reads SQVTM; CDR2 reads ANQGSEA. This CDR3 is built from 16 residues. The V end was cut by 6 bases, the J end by 1 base, with 19 bases between. CDR3 amino acids: CSVRMTAGGSNQPQHF. CDR3 nucleotides: TGCAGCGTCCGAATGACAGCCGGTGGAAGCAATCAGCCCCAGCATTTT.

CDR3 DNA: TGCGCCAGCAGTCTCGGGAACACTGAAGCTTTCTTT. Residues: CASSLGNTEAFF. The chain combines TRBV23-1 with TRBJ1-1, with D hard to call. TRBV23-1 is an ORF, and what it does is uncertain. CDR3 length equals 12 residues. V was cut by 4 bases and J by 1 base, with 4 bases left in between.

The chain's CDR3 is CASSEDLETEIYF. In DNA, the CDR3 is TGTGCCAGCAGTGAAGACCTCGAAACGGAGATATATTTT. This chain joins TRBV6-1 and TRBJ1-3; D gene unclear. V lost 1 base, J lost 13 bases, and 14 bases lay in between. The CDR3 spans 13 residues. The germline V gene has CDR1 MNHNS and CDR2 SASEGT.

This chain joins TRBV5-1 and TRBJ1-2; D is perhaps TRBD1 (6 bases). Germline lookup yields CDR1 SGHRS and CDR2 YFSETQ. This CDR3 is built from 15 residues. V shed 1 base and J shed 8 bases, with 18 bases lying between them. The CDR3, as DNA: TGCGCCAGCAGCTTGCCGTCAGGGGAGTATCGCGGCTACACCTTC. Protein product: CASSLPSGEYRGYTF.

The rearrangement joins TRBV6-6 to TRBJ2-7, with unresolved D. Trimming took off 6 bases at V and 6 bases at J, with 12 bases between the two ends. Germline lookup yields CDR1 MNHNY and CDR2 SVGAGI (reference sequence). The CDR3 has 12 amino acids. The CDR3 coding sequence is TGTGCCAGCAGCTACATTTCTAGCGAGCAGTACTTC. This gives the protein CASSYISSEQYF.

The sample holds one count of this clone. This chain connects TRBV29-1 to TRBJ1-2; no definite D call. CDR3 length: 12 amino acids. Germline CDR1 is SQVTM and CDR2 is ANQGSEA. The V end was cut by 7 bases, the J end by 8 bases, with 17 bases between. The CDR3 DNA reads TGCAGCGACGCCCAATGGGCGCACGGCTACACCTTC. Its translation is CSDAQWAHGYTF. Full variable domain (outside the CDR3, taken from reference TRBV29-1 and TRBJ1-2): SAVISQKPSRDICQRGTSLTIQCQVDSQVTMMFWYRQQPGQSLTLIATANQGSEATYESGFVIDKFPISRPNLTFSTLTVSNMSPEDSSIYLCSDAQWAHGYTFGSGTRLTVV.

The chain uses TRBV9 and TRBJ1-1; D is unresolved. This CDR3 region has 16 residues. The V gene's germline CDR1 is SGDLS and CDR2 YYNGEE. V was shortened by 4 bases and J by 1 base, with 17 bases between the two germline ends. The DNA of the CDR3 is TGTGCCAGCAGCCCAGAATGGGCGAGGGAGAACACTGAAGCTTTCTTT. Translating gives CASSPEWARENTEAFF. Combining the CDR3 with reference TRBV9 and TRBJ1-1 gives the whole variable domain DSGVTQTPKHLITATGQRVTLRCSPRSGDLSVYWYQQSLDQGLQFLIQYYNGEERAKGNILERFSAQQFPDLHSELNLSSLELGDSALYFCASSPEWARENTEAFFGQGTRLTVV.

This clone was counted a few times. The chain combines TRBV2 with TRBJ2-1; D is perhaps TRBD1 (6 bases). This CDR3 has 13 residues. V lost 6 bases and J 5 bases, leaving 11 bases between the germline ends. Per the germline V gene, CDR1 is SNHLY and CDR2 is FYNNEI. The CDR3 reads CASREDSNNEQFF. The CDR3, as DNA: TGTGCCAGCAGGGAGGACAGTAACAATGAGCAGTTCTTC.

This clone has just one count. This chain connects TRBV24-1 to TRBJ2-1; D is uncertain. Trimming took 1 base from V and 8 from J, leaving 8 bases between them. Germline CDR1 reads KGHDR; CDR2 reads SFDVKD. The CDR3 length is 13 residues. CDR3 region: CATSDFQRYEQFF. CDR3 DNA sequence: TGTGCCACCAGTGATTTCCAGCGATATGAGCAGTTCTTC.

This chain connects TRBV11-2 to TRBJ2-5; D is possibly TRBD1 (6 bases). The germline CDR1 and CDR2 sequences are SGHAT and FQNNGV. V was clipped by 1 base and J by 2 bases, with 11 bases between them. The CDR3 length is 15 residues. This CDR3 reads CASSLVVRGQETQYF. DNA of the CDR3: TGTGCCAGCAGCTTAGTCGTCAGGGGTCAAGAGACCCAGTACTTC. Together with reference TRBV11-2 and TRBJ2-5, the CDR3 gives the full variable domain: EAGVAQSPRYKIIEKRQSVAFWCNPISGHATLYWYQQILGQGPKLLIQFQNNGVVDDSQLPKDRFSAERLKGVDSTLKIQPAKLEDSAVYLCASSLVVRGQETQYFGPGTRLLVL.

V and J are TRBV19 and TRBJ1-5; TRBD1 might be the D (5 bases). Trimming removed 5 bases at V and 5 bases at J, with 19 bases between. This CDR3 spans 16 amino acids. Germline V CDR1 and CDR2: LNHDA, SQIVND (reference sequence). This chain's CDR3 is CASSPTWGGNYQPQHF. The CDR3 DNA reads as TGTGCCAGTAGTCCGACCTGGGGGGGGAACTATCAGCCCCAGCATTTT.

V and J are TRBV5-1 and TRBJ1-5; TRBD1 might be the D (6 bases). CDR1 SGHRS and CDR2 YFSETQ come from the germline V gene. The V end was cut by 0 bases, the J end by 2 bases, with 6 bases between. This CDR3 comprises 14 residues. This chain's CDR3 is CASSLGTGNQPQHF. The CDR3 nucleotides read TGCGCCAGCAGCTTGGGGACAGGCAATCAGCCCCAGCATTTT. The entire variable domain, with the rest obtained from reference TRBV5-1 and TRBJ1-5, is as follows: KAGVTQTPRYLIKTRGQQVTLSCSPISGHRSVSWYQQTPGQGLQFLFEYFSETQRNKGNFPGRFSGRQFSNSRSEMNVSTLELGDSALYLCASSLGTGNQPQHFGDGTRLSIL.